This T cell receptor (beta chain) was sequenced for a study of identical twins. From germline, CDR1 is SGHVS and CDR2 FQNEAQ. The CDR3 covers 16 residues. Germline trimming cut 2 bases from V and 6 bases from J; bases unmatched to any gene: 7. This clonotype occurred many times. Its antigen is currently unknown. The study, taken as a whole, reports: Beta clonotypes that were abundant in cord blood contained fewer insertions, a pattern absent from memory repertoires. Compared with unrelated sharing, twin-shared out-of-frame alpha sequences had more low-probability sequences.

Template switching supplied a universal primer site; unique molecular identifiers were carried on the cDNA. TCRdb re-called the 5' RACE reads with MiXCR, one entry per CDR3 protein. The sample carries about 220,000 distinct CDR3 sequences, 5% to 7% recorded once. In addition, the sample was reused for a study of T cells expressing NK-cell markers. That source adds: Six of the donors carried dominant NKG2C+ clonotypes that took up about 1.0-7.0% of their CD8+ T cells.

The V and J genes are TRBV7-8 and TRBJ2-1; 10 bases align to TRBD2. The material sequenced was CD8+ T cells sorted from blood. This TCR came from a woman aged 18-29 years in good health. The CDR3 DNA sequence: TGTGCCAGCAGCTTACAGCGGGAGGGCCAAAGCAATGAGCAGTTCTTC. Residues: CASSLQREGQSNEQFF.